This T cell receptor (beta chain) was found in a study of cytomegalovirus exposure and HLA in healthy donors. Measured with immunoSEQ multiplex PCR; TCRdb has only the in-frame clones, and not every one. The table includes 150,000 or so clones, 85% to 90% detected once. After removal of 3 bases from V and 1 base from J, the junction contained 6 bases not matched to a gene. The germline gives CDR1 SGDLS, CDR2 YYNGEE. CDR3 length: 16 residues. The specimen was PBMCs. The chain has TRBV9 and TRBJ2-3; 9 bases fit TRBD1. The receptor was isolated from a human donor in good health. In DNA, the CDR3 is TGTGCCAGCAGCGGGGAAGGGACAGGGCGCACAGATACGCAGTATTTT. It yields the protein CASSGEGTGRTDTQYF. Full variable domain (outside the CDR3, taken from reference TRBV9 and TRBJ2-3): DSGVTQTPKHLITATGQRVTLRCSPRSGDLSVYWYQQSLDQGLQFLIQYYNGEERAKGNILERFSAQQFPDLHSELNLSSLELGDSALYFCASSGEGTGRTDTQYFGPGTRLTVL.